This T cell receptor beta chain is from a study of blood T cell repertoires in COVID-19. At the level of the study: Specimens from acute and convalescent COVID-19 originated in the United States, Italy and Spain. PBMCs, B-cell-depleted T cells, or T cells were the source of the cDNA or gDNA that made up the material.

Authors' data handling: Amplification from reference gene primers served as the basis for estimated nucleated cell counts. Data came from immunoSEQ multiplex PCR; TCRdb stores just in-frame clones and leaves some out. D and trimming come from the DNA, and the V and J calls and clone size come from that table. Altogether 60,000 to 70,000 clones are present, 74% being singletons, with the ten largest covering roughly 27%. The germline V gene encodes CDR1 MDHEN and CDR2 SYDVKM. The V gene lost 5 bases and the J gene lost 0 bases, with 13 bases spanning the gap. This CDR3 spans 15 amino acids. The receptor was derived from a woman of 80 years or more with acute or convalescent COVID-19. The source material was peripheral blood. V is TRBV28 and J is TRBJ1-1, with D perhaps TRBD1 (6 bases). In DNA, the CDR3 is TGTGCCAGCAGTCTACAGGGACACATGAACACTGAAGCTTTCTTT. Amino acid sequence: CASSLQGHMNTEAFF.